The present TCR beta chain was sequenced within a study of blood T cell repertoires in COVID-19. Study details: The analysed material was cDNA or gDNA that came from T cells, B-cell-depleted T cells, or PBMCs.

The CDR3 is made up of 13 amino acids. V lost 0 bases and J 8 bases, leaving 9 bases between the germline ends. Germline V gene sequence: CDR1 SGHRS, CDR2 YFSETQ. Self-reported history from a screening survey and questionnaire set each donor's cohort. Per the original data handling: Estimation of nucleated cell counts relied on the amplification of reference gene primers. The protocol was immunoSEQ multiplex PCR, while the TCRdb copy is restricted to in-frame clones and leaves out a portion. That table is the source of V, J and clone size, and D and trimming were worked out from the DNA. The table shows about 180,000 clones, with 87% occurring only once.

The sample comprised PBMCs or T cells enriched from blood (not recorded which). The rearrangement joins TRBV5-1 to TRBJ1-3; D is uncertain. The receptor was isolated from a woman aged 45-65 years who had recovered from COVID-19. The CDR3 bases are TGCGCCAGCAGCTTGGCCCTACGGGACACCATATATTTT. It codes for CASSLALRDTIYF.